This record concerns one TCR beta chain sequence. This receptor's antigen is unknown. No base qualities exist here, and no much larger clone lies one base off it. Libraries were made using the immunoSEQ multiplex PCR assay. Drawn from immuneACCESS, this table holds only the in-frame rearrangements with V and J called that TCRdb kept. Clones are partly lost; checked studies trace under half to an unresolved V gene and leave the rest unexplained. In all, the sample holds about 39,000 clones, and approximately 75% of those were seen once. The ten biggest clones cover 23% of the sample. These data are taken from a study of radiotherapy plus CTLA-4 blockade in lung cancer (dated by TCRdb to the late 2010s). Describing the broader study: Among enrolled patients, roughly 17% had an objective response and 25% to 35% reached disease control.

What the study reported, not specific to this receptor: Increased serum interferon-beta after radiation, together with early dynamic changes in blood T cell clones, were reported to be the strongest predictors of response. TCR clones derived from tumors expanded in peripheral blood after treatment with radiotherapy and ipilimumab.

The study tested focal radiation therapy combined with CTLA-4 blockade (ipilimumab) in patients with chemo-refractory metastatic non-small-cell lung cancer. The CDR3 goes from the cysteine to the phenylalanine over 16 residues. CDR3 DNA only is kept here, 48 bases in frame from base 1. At the junction V is shortened by 1 base and J by 7 bases; bases outside the gene matches: 10. From the germline V gene (reference sequence), CDR1 is MNHEY and CDR2 is SMNVEV. Rearrangement joined TRBV27 to TRBJ2-7; 10 middle bases align to TRBD1. The receptor comes from a human donor with non-small cell lung cancer that progressed on radiotherapy plus ipilimumab. Sample: peripheral blood, taken from a patient treated with radiotherapy plus ipilimumab. The sequenced DNA is TGTGCCAGCAGTTTATACGCACCGGGACAGGGGTATGAGCAGTACTTC. Protein translation: CASSLYAPGQGYEQYF.